This entry lists 26 T cell receptor beta chains sequenced from one sample in a study of blood T cell repertoires in COVID-19. TCRdb's table, derived via immunoSEQ multiplex PCR, lists solely in-frame clones and lacks some. The table lists 150,000 or so clones, approximately 83% of them singletons. Specimen: peripheral blood. The receptors originated from a human donor in a cohort sampled during active COVID-19.

The chain recombines TRBV28 with TRBJ2-7; no reliable D call. CDR1 and CDR2 from the germline V gene are MDHEN and SYDVKM. The CDR3 contains 13 residues. The V and J ends lost 3 bases and 2 bases respectively, with 8 bases between them. The CDR3 protein is CASSFSGAYEQYF. As DNA, the CDR3 is TGTGCCAGCAGTTTTTCGGGTGCCTACGAGCAGTACTTC.

The chain carries TRBV7-2 and TRBJ1-4; 8 bases line up with TRBD1. V lost 1 base, J lost 7 bases, and 2 bases stayed unmatched. The germline gives CDR1 SGHTA, CDR2 FQGNSA. There are 14 residues in the CDR3. CDR3 DNA: TGTGCCAGCAGCTTAGGGGGGACAGGTGAAAAACTGTTTTTT. It codes for CASSLGGTGEKLFF.

The CDR3 DNA sequence: TGCGCCAGCAGCATGAATAGCGGGCCGAACACCGGGGAGCTGTTTTTT. Protein sequence: CASSMNSGPNTGELFF. The chain couples TRBV5-1 to TRBJ2-2; the match to TRBD2 covers 7 bases. With V trimmed by 4 bases and J by 0 bases, 6 bases remained unmatched. Germline-derived CDR1 and CDR2 are SGHRS and YFSETQ. There are 16 residues in the CDR3.

In nucleotides, the CDR3 is TGCGCCAGCAGCCGGACAGGGTTTTTGGATTCACCCCTCCACTTT. Its protein is CASSRTGFLDSPLHF. The chain is built from TRBV5-1 and TRBJ1-6; the match to TRBD1 covers 8 bases. V lost 4 bases to trimming and J lost 8 bases; unmatched junction nucleotides: 8. The germline gives CDR1 SGHRS, CDR2 YFSETQ. This CDR3 is 15 amino acids long.

This clone was found a few times. The chain joins TRBV5-6 to TRBJ2-7; TRBD2 matches at 9 bases. CDR1 is SGHDT and CDR2 is YYEEEE in the germline V gene. J gave up 5 bases and V 4 bases, and 10 bases lay outside the gene matches. The CDR3 spans 15 residues. Written as DNA, the CDR3 is TGTGCCAGCAGCCCAAACGCGGGAGGGCCTGACGAGCAGTACTTC. It encodes CASSPNAGGPDEQYF. Full variable domain (outside the CDR3, taken from reference TRBV5-6 and TRBJ2-7): DAGVTQSPTHLIKTRGQQVTLRCSPKSGHDTVSWYQQALGQGPQFIFQYYEEEERQRGNFPDRFSGHQFPNYSSELNVNALLLGDSALYLCASSPNAGGPDEQYFGPGTRLTVT.

The chain recombines TRBV7-2 with TRBJ1-6; TRBD1 is a possible D gene (6 bases). Germline V lookup: CDR1 SGHTA, CDR2 FQGNSA. Between the trimmed V and J ends, which lost 3 bases and 6 bases, there was a span of 12 bases. The CDR3 is 15 amino acids. In DNA, the CDR3 is TGTGCCAGCAGCTTTCCCCCACAGGGTAATTCACCCCTCCACTTT. Its translation: CASSFPPQGNSPLHF.

This CDR3 reads CASSSGQPLAKQYF. The CDR3, as DNA: TGTGCCAGCAGCTCGGGACAGCCCTTAGCGAAGCAGTACTTC. The V gene is TRBV7-6, the J gene TRBJ2-7; 7 bases are shared with TRBD1. From germline, CDR1 is SGHVS and CDR2 FNYEAQ. V lost 4 bases, J lost 8 bases, and 11 bases stayed unmatched. The CDR3 has 14 residues.

The genes are TRBV7-2 and TRBJ2-1; 9 bases fit TRBD2. The CDR3 length is 15 residues. CDR1 is SGHTA, CDR2 FQGNSA, per germline. V lost 5 bases and J lost 7; bases outside the gene matches: 9. For the CDR3, the DNA is TGTGCCAGCAGCGGACTCGGGACTAGCTTAAATGAGCAGTTCTTC. The encoded protein is CASSGLGTSLNEQFF. The full variable domain, rest sourced from reference TRBV7-2 and TRBJ2-1, is GAGVSQSPSNKVTEKGKDVELRCDPISGHTALYWYRQSLGQGLEFLIYFQGNSAPDKSGLPSDRFSAERTGGSVSTLTIQRTQQEDSAVYLCASSGLGTSLNEQFFGPGTRLTVL.

The chain carries TRBV18 and TRBJ2-7; 11 bases align to TRBD1. CDR3 size: 21 residues. Germline CDR1 and CDR2: KGHSH and LQKENI. Trimming cost V 5 bases and J 2 bases; bases outside gene matches: 23. The CDR3 DNA reads as TGTGCCAGCTCAACCAGGGGGACAGGGGGTTTGGGGCCTGTCAAAACCTACGAGCAGTACTTC. Its translation: CASSTRGTGGLGPVKTYEQYF. Using reference TRBV18 and TRBJ2-7 for the parts outside the CDR3, the full variable domain is NAGVMQNPRHLVRRRGQEARLRCSPMKGHSHVYWYRQLPEEGLKFMVYLQKENIIDESGMPKERFSAEFPKEGPSILRIQQVVRGDSAAYFCASSTRGTGGLGPVKTYEQYFGPGTRLTVT.

The chain combines TRBV28 with TRBJ1-3; tentatively, D is TRBD1 (5 bases). From germline, CDR1 is MDHEN and CDR2 SYDVKM. CDR3 length: 14 residues. Trimming took 5 bases from V and 2 from J, leaving 10 bases between them. The CDR3 region is CASSTPGTGNTIYF. The CDR3 DNA reads as TGTGCCAGCAGTACCCCAGGGACTGGAAACACCATATATTTT. The full variable domain, with the rest looked up from reference TRBV28 and TRBJ1-3, is DVKVTQSSRYLVKRTGEKVFLECVQDMDHENMFWYRQDPGLGLRLIYFSYDVKMKEKGDIPEGYSVSREKKERFSLILESASTNQTSMYLCASSTPGTGNTIYFGEGSWLTVV.

This chain uses TRBV19 with TRBJ1-3; D is uncertain. The V end lost 6 bases, the J end lost 3 bases, and 12 bases lay between the germline ends. The CDR3 is 14 residues long. Germline V lookup: CDR1 LNHDA, CDR2 SQIVND (reference sequence). CDR3 nucleotides: TGTGCCAGTAGCCCATTGAGGGTTGGAAACACCATATATTTT. As protein: CASSPLRVGNTIYF.

V gene TRBV18 combines with J gene TRBJ2-7; a weak D match, TRBD1 (6 bases). The V gene lost 5 bases and the J gene lost 0 bases, with 11 bases spanning the gap. The germline gives CDR1 KGHSH, CDR2 LQKENI. CDR3 length: 14 residues. CDR3 sequence: CASSAGTSSYEQYF. Here the CDR3 DNA reads TGTGCCAGCTCAGCAGGGACAAGCTCCTACGAGCAGTACTTC.

CDR3 bases: TGTGCCAGCAGGTGGACTAGCGGAGGGGAGTACAATGAGCAGTTCTTC. Translating it yields CASRWTSGGEYNEQFF. The chain has TRBV28 and TRBJ2-1, with TRBD2 matching over 10 bases. CDR1 is MDHEN, CDR2 SYDVKM, per germline. CDR3 length: 16 residues. V lost 6 bases, J lost 4 bases, and 9 bases stayed unmatched.

The rearrangement joins TRBV7-3 to TRBJ2-2, with a tentative D call TRBD2 (7 bases). The CDR3 has 16 residues. Looked up from germline, CDR1 is SGHTA and CDR2 is FQGTGA. The V gene lost 5 bases and the J gene lost 4 bases, with 17 bases spanning the gap. The CDR3 nucleotides read TGTGCCAGCAGCCCGGGAGGCGGGGGCAGCACCGGGGAGCTGTTTTTT. Translation: CASSPGGGGSTGELFF.

This chain uses TRBV19 with TRBJ2-1; 9 nucleotides agree with TRBD2. The CDR3 totals 18 residues. With V trimmed by 4 bases and J by 2 bases, 12 bases remained unmatched. CDR1 and CDR2 from the germline V gene are LNHDA and SQIVND (reference sequence). CDR3 sequence (DNA): TGTGCCAGTAGTAATCGGGCTAGCGGGGCCCCCCCCTACAATGAGCAGTTCTTC. Its translation: CASSNRASGAPPYNEQFF.

In this sample, this clone turned up a few times. V and J are TRBV5-1 and TRBJ1-4, with no clear D. V shed 1 base and J shed 0 bases, with 7 bases lying between them. Germline loops: CDR1 SGHRS, CDR2 YFSETQ. CDR3 length: 15 residues. This CDR3 is CASSLSSATNEKLFF. The CDR3 region has the DNA TGCGCCAGCAGCTTGTCGTCTGCAACTAATGAAAAACTGTTTTTT.

This chain links TRBV19 with TRBJ1-4; perhaps TRBD1 as D (6 bases). In germline, CDR1 is LNHDA, CDR2 SQIVND (reference sequence). CDR3 size: 14 residues. Trimming cost V 9 bases and J 0 bases, with 11 bases left between them. CDR3: CASSQGTTNEKLFF. In DNA, the CDR3 is TGTGCCAGCAGCCAGGGGACAACTAATGAAAAACTGTTTTTT.

This clone was counted only a few times. This chain connects TRBV28 to TRBJ2-7; TRBD2 might be the D (5 bases). The CDR3 consists of 14 residues. The V gene lost 3 bases and the J gene lost 3 bases, with 12 bases spanning the gap. From germline, CDR1 is MDHEN and CDR2 SYDVKM. CDR3 residues: CASSFGVRNYEQYF. CDR3 DNA sequence: TGTGCCAGCAGTTTCGGGGTACGGAACTACGAGCAGTACTTC.

V usage is TRBV27 and J usage is TRBJ2-2, with D perhaps TRBD1 (6 bases). The CDR3 runs to 14 residues. Trimming removed 7 bases at V and 5 bases at J, with 14 bases between. The germline gives CDR1 MNHEY, CDR2 SMNVEV (reference sequence). The CDR3 DNA reads TGTGCCAGCACAGTGAACAGGGTAACCGGGGAGCTGTTTTTT. This sequence encodes CASTVNRVTGELFF.

A few counts support this clone. The chain has TRBV10-3 and TRBJ2-1, with 10 bases that match TRBD2. With V trimmed by 3 bases and J by 7 bases, 3 bases remained unmatched. CDR1 is ENHRY and CDR2 is SYGVKD in the germline V gene. The length of the CDR3 is 14 residues. The CDR3 region is CAISDLAGENEQFF. For the CDR3, the DNA is TGTGCCATCAGTGACCTAGCGGGGGAAAATGAGCAGTTCTTC.

This rearrangement joins TRBV6-4 to TRBJ2-7; tentatively, D is TRBD1 (6 bases). This CDR3 has 16 residues. Germline CDR1 MRHNA, CDR2 SNTAGT. The V gene lost 2 bases and the J gene lost 2 bases, with 16 bases spanning the gap. The CDR3 DNA follows: TGTGCCAGCAGTGACCCCACAGGGCCTCTTACCTACGAGCAGTACTTC. Residues: CASSDPTGPLTYEQYF.

The V call is TRBV7-9, the J call TRBJ2-3, with a weak D call TRBD2 (6 bases). Germline V gene sequence: CDR1 SEHNR, CDR2 FQNEAQ (reference sequence). CDR3 size: 15 residues. Trimming removed 5 bases from V and 0 bases from J, with 12 bases in between. The CDR3 DNA reads as TGTGCCAGCAGCCCTCGCCGGGAGAGCACAGATACGCAGTATTTT. Translated, it gives CASSPRRESTDTQYF.

The V call is TRBV24-1, the J call TRBJ2-5; D is perhaps TRBD2 (5 bases). V was trimmed by 9 bases and J by 5 bases, leaving 15 bases between them. Germline CDR1 reads KGHDR; CDR2 reads SFDVKD. The length of the CDR3 is 13 residues. CDR3 DNA: TGTGCCACCTCCCCCGGCGGGTGGGAGACCCAGTACTTC. It encodes CATSPGGWETQYF.

This rearrangement joins TRBV9 to TRBJ1-1; unclear D gene. The CDR3 runs to 16 residues. From germline, CDR1 is SGDLS and CDR2 YYNGEE. Trimming shortened V by 0 bases and J by 1 base, and 13 bases separated the two germline ends. CDR3 in DNA: TGTGCCAGCAGCGTAGAACCACTCGCCGCGAACACTGAAGCTTTCTTT. Protein sequence: CASSVEPLAANTEAFF.

The rearrangement uses TRBV4-2 and TRBJ2-4; D is uncertain. Germline CDR1 is LGHNA and CDR2 is YNFKEQ. The CDR3 consists of 14 residues. The V end lost 4 bases, the J end lost 2 bases, and 9 bases lay between the germline ends. The CDR3 DNA reads as TGTGCCAGCAGCCTCACTACACCCAAAAACATTCAGTACTTC. Translated, it gives CASSLTTPKNIQYF.

This chain uses TRBV6-5 with TRBJ1-3, with D maybe TRBD1 (5 bases). Per germline, CDR1 MNHEY and CDR2 SVGAGI. This CDR3 contains 14 residues. Trimming took off 6 bases at V and 4 bases at J, with 13 bases between the two ends. In DNA form, the CDR3 reads TGTGCCAGCAGGGGTACAGGTTCGGGAAACACCATATATTTT. It specifies CASRGTGSGNTIYF.